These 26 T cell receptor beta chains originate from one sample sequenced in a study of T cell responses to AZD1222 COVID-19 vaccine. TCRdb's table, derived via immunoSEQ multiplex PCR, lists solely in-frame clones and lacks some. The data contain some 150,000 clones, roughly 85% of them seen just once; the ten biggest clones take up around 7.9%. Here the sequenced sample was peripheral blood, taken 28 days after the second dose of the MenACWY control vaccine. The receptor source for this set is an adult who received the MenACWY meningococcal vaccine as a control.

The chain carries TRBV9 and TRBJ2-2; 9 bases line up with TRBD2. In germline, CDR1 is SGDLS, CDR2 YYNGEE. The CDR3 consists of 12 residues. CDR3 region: CASGRYTGELFF. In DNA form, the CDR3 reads TGTGCTAGCGGGAGATACACCGGGGAGCTGTTTTTT.

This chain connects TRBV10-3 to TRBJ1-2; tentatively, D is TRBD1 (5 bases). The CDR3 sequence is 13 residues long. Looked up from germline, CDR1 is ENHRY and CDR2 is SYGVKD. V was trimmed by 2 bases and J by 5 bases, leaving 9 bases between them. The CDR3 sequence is CAISETGPYGYTF. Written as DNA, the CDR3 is TGTGCCATCAGTGAGACGGGACCTTATGGCTACACCTTC.

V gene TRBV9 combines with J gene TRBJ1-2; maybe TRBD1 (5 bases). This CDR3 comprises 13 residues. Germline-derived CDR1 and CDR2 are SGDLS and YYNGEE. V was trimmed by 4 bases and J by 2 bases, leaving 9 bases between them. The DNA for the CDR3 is TGTGCCAGCAGCATCAGACAGAACTATGGCTACACCTTC. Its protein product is CASSIRQNYGYTF.

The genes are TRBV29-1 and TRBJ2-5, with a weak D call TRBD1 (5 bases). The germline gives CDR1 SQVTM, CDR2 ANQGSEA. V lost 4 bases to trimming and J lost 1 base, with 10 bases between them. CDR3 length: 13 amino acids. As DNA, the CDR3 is TGCAGCGTTGCGTGGGGCGGCCAAGAGACCCAGTACTTC. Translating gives CSVAWGGQETQYF.

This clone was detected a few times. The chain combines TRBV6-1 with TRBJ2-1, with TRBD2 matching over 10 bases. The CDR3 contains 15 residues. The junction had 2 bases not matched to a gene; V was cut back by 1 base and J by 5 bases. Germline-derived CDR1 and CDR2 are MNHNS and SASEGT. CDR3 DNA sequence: TGTGCCAGCAGTGAAGGACTAGCGGGTAACAATGAGCAGTTCTTC. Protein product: CASSEGLAGNNEQFF.

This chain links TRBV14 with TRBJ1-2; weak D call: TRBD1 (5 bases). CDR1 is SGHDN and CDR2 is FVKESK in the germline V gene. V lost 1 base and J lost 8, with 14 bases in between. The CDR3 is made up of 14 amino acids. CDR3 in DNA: TGTGCCAGCAGCCAAGGACAGCACGCGAGGGGCTACACCTTC. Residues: CASSQGQHARGYTF.

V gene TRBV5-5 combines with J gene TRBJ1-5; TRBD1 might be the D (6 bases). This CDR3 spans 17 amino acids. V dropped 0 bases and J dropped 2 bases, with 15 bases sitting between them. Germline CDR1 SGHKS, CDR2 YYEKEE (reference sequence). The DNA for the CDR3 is TGTGCCAGCAGCTTGGGACAGGTCCCCGTAGGCAATCAGCCCCAGCATTTT. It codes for CASSLGQVPVGNQPQHF.

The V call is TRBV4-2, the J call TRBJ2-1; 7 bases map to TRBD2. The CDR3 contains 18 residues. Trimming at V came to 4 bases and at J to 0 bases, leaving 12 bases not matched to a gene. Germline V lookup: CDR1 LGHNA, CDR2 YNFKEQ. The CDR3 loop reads CASSREGSGSSSYNEQFF. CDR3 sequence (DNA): TGTGCCAGCAGCCGGGAAGGTAGCGGGTCAAGCTCCTACAATGAGCAGTTCTTC.

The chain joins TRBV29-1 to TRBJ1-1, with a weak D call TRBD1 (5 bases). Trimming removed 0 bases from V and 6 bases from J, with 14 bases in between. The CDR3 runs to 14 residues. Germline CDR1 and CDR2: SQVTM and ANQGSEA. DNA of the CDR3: TGCAGCGTTGAAGACGCCGGGACGGGAGCTGAAGCTTTCTTT. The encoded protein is CSVEDAGTGAEAFF.

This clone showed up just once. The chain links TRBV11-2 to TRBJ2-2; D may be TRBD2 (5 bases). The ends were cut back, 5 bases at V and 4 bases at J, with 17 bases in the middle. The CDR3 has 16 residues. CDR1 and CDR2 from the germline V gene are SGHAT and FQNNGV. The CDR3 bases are TGTGCCAGCAGCCCCGGGCGAGGGTCGGGCACCGGGGAGCTGTTTTTT. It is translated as CASSPGRGSGTGELFF. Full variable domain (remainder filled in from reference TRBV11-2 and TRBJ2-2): EAGVAQSPRYKIIEKRQSVAFWCNPISGHATLYWYQQILGQGPKLLIQFQNNGVVDDSQLPKDRFSAERLKGVDSTLKIQPAKLEDSAVYLCASSPGRGSGTGELFFGEGSRLTVL.

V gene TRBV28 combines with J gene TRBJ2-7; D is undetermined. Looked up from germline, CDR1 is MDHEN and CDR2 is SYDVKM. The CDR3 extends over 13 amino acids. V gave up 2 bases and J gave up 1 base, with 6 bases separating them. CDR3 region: CASSLPLSYEQYV. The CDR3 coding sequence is TGTGCCAGCAGTTTACCGCTTTCCTACGAGCAGTACGTC.

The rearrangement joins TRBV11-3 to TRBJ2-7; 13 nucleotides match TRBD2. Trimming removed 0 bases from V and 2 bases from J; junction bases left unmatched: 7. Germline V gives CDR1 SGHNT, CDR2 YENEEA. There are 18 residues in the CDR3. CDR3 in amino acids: CASSLDWTSGSPTYEQYF. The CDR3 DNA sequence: TGTGCCAGCAGCTTAGATTGGACTAGCGGGAGCCCCACCTACGAGCAGTACTTC. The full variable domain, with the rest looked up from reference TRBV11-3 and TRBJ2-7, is EAGVVQSPRYKIIEKKQPVAFWCNPISGHNTLYWYLQNLGQGPELLIRYENEEAVDDSQLPKDRFSAERLKGVDSTLKIQPAELGDSAVYLCASSLDWTSGSPTYEQYFGPGTRLTVT.

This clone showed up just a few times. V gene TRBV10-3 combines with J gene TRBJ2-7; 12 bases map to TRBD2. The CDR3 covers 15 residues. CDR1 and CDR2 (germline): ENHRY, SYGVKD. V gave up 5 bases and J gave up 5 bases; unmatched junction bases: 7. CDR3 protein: CAISTTSGRLHEQYF. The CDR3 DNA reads TGTGCCATCAGTACGACTAGCGGGAGACTGCACGAGCAGTACTTC.

Here the CDR3 reads CASSLSPGTSRFNEQFF. The CDR3 coding sequence is TGCGCCAGCAGCCTTTCTCCCGGGACTAGCCGATTCAATGAGCAGTTCTTC. The chain employs TRBV4-1 and TRBJ2-1, with 9 bases lining up with TRBD2. With V trimmed by 4 bases and J by 6 bases, 13 bases remained unmatched. Germline V gives CDR1 MGHRA, CDR2 YSYEKL. The CDR3 contains 17 residues.

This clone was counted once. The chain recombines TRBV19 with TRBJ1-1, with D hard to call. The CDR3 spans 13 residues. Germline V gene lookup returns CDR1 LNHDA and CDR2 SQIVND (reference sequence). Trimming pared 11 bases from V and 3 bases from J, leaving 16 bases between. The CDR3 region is CAGNAQRDTEAFF. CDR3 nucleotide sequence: TGTGCCGGGAACGCACAGAGGGACACTGAAGCTTTCTTT.

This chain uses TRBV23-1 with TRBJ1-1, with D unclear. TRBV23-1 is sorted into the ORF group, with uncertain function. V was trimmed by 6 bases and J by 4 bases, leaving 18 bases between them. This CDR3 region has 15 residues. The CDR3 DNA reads TGCGCCAGCAGAAGGAGGCTTTTTTCGGGCACTGAAGCTTTCTTT. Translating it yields CASRRRLFSGTEAFF.

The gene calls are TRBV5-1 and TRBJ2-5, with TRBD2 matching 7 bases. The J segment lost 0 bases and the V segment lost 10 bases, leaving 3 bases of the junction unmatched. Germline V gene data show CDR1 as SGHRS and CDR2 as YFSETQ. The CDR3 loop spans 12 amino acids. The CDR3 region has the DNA TGCGCCTCCGGGGGGAACCAAGAGACCCAGTACTTC. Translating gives CASGGNQETQYF.

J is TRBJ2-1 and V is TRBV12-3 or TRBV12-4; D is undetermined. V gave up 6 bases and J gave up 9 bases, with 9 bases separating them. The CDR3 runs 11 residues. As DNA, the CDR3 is TGTGCCAGCAGCCGAACTATTGAGCAGTTCTTC. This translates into CASSRTIEQFF.

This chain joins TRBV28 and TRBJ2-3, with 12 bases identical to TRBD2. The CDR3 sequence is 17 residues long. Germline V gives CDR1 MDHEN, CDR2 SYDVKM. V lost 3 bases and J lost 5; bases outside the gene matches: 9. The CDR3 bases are TGTGCCAGCAGTTTCGCCGCTAGCGGGGGGGCAAGAGATACGCAGTATTTT. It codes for CASSFAASGGARDTQYF.

CDR3 protein: CASSPPGRGVTDTQYF. The CDR3 DNA is TGTGCCAGTAGTCCTCCCGGCAGGGGGGTAACAGATACGCAGTATTTT. The chain combines TRBV19 with TRBJ2-3; D possibly corresponds to TRBD1 (7 bases). There are 16 residues in the CDR3. Trimming took 5 bases from V and 3 from J, leaving 18 bases between them. The V gene's germline CDR1 is LNHDA and CDR2 SQIVND (reference sequence).

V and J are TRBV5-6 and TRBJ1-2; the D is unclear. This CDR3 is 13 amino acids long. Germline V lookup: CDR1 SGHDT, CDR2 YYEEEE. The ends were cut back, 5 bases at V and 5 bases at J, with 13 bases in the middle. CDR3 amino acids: CASRFQTAYGYTF. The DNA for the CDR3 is TGTGCCAGCAGGTTCCAGACGGCATATGGCTACACCTTC. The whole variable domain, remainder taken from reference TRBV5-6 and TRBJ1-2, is DAGVTQSPTHLIKTRGQQVTLRCSPKSGHDTVSWYQQALGQGPQFIFQYYEEEERQRGNFPDRFSGHQFPNYSSELNVNALLLGDSALYLCASRFQTAYGYTFGSGTRLTVV.

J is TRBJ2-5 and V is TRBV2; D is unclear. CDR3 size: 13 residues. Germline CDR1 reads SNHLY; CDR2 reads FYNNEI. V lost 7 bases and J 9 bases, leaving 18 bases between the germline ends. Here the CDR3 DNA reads TGTGCCAGCACCGAAGTCATGTCTGCTGCCCAGTACTTC. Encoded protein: CASTEVMSAAQYF.

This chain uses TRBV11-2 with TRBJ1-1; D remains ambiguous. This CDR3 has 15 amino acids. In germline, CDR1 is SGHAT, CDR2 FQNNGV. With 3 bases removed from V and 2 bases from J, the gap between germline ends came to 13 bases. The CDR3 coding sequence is TGTGCCAGCAGCTTCAGTAACAGACGAAACACTGAAGCTTTCTTT. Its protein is CASSFSNRRNTEAFF.

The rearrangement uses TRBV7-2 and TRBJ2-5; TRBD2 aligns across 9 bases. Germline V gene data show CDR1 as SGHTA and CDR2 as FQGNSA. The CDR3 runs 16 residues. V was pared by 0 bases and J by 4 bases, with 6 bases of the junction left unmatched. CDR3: CASSLALRGGLETQYF. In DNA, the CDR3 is TGTGCCAGCAGCTTAGCATTGCGGGGGGGCCTAGAGACCCAGTACTTC.

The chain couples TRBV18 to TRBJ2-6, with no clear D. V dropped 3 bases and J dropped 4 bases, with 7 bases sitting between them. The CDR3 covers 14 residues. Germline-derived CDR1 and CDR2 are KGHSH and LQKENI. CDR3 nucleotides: TGTGCCAGCTCACCGTCGACCGGGGCCAACGTCCTGACTTTC. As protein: CASSPSTGANVLTF.

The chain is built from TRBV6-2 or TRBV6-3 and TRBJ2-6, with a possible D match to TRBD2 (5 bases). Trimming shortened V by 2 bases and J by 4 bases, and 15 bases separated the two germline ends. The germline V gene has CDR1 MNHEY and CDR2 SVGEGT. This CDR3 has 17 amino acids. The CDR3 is CASSYVTGSGGANVLTF. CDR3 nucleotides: TGTGCCAGCAGTTACGTTACGGGCTCGGGAGGGGCCAACGTCCTGACTTTC.